This entry lists 2 T cell receptor beta chains sequenced from one sample in a study of shared clonotypes between healthy human individuals. Using immunoSEQ multiplex PCR, the repertoire was profiled, and TCRdb retains in-frame clones only, with some absent. Of roughly 2 million clones in the sample, about 95% were seen once. The sequencing sample was made of naive CD4+ T cells sorted from blood. Specified subset: CD45RA+ positively selected. The source is a man younger than 30 in good health.

Worth noting for this clone: The same CDR3 also results from other DNA sequences found in this sample. J is TRBJ1-2 and V is TRBV18; a possible D gene is TRBD1 (6 bases). The CDR3 is made up of 14 amino acids. V dropped 1 base and J dropped 2 bases, with 8 bases sitting between them. Looked up from germline, CDR1 is KGHSH and CDR2 is LQKENI. CDR3 region: CASSPQGQNYGYTF. In nucleotides, the CDR3 is TGTGCCAGCTCACCACAAGGACAGAACTATGGCTACACCTTC.

This clone appeared a single time. The V and J genes are TRBV5-1 and TRBJ2-7; the D gene is possibly TRBD2 (5 bases). The germline V gene encodes CDR1 SGHRS and CDR2 YFSETQ. V was trimmed by 4 bases and J by 3 bases, leaving 14 bases between them. This CDR3 has 14 amino acids. The CDR3 region is CASSPRTSYYEQYF. CDR3 in DNA: TGCGCCAGCAGCCCCCGAACTAGTTACTACGAGCAGTACTTC.